The present TCR beta chain was sequenced within a study of cytomegalovirus exposure and HLA in healthy donors. Broader study findings: Within an earlier analysis, most TCR beta V segments proved productive either about 87% or about 30% of the time.

This clone was recorded only once. Antigen: not known. With 60 Vbeta and 13 Jbeta primers, the PCR was carried out. The protocol was immunoSEQ multiplex PCR, while the TCRdb copy is restricted to in-frame clones and leaves out a portion. Among some 200,000 clones listed, 75% to 90% were seen once. The origin of this receptor is a man aged 35 to 55 in good health and CMV-seropositive. Sequenced material: PBMCs.

CDR3 nucleotides: TGTGCCAGCAGCAAGGACAGGGGGACCTACGAGCAGTACTTC. Protein product: CASSKDRGTYEQYF. This chain uses TRBV5-4 with TRBJ2-7; TRBD1 agrees at 10 bases. Germline assignment: CDR1 SGHNT and CDR2 YYREEE (reference sequence). J was trimmed by 2 bases and V by 4 bases; bases with no gene match: 3. This CDR3 is built from 14 residues. The complete variable domain, with remaining parts taken from reference TRBV5-4 and TRBJ2-7, reads ETGVTQSPTHLIKTRGQQVTLRCSSQSGHNTVSWYQQALGQGPQFIFQYYREEENGRGNFPPRFSGLQFPNYSSELNVNALELDDSALYLCASSKDRGTYEQYFGPGTRLTVT.